A selection of T cell receptor beta chains follows, all from one sample in a study of T-cell reconstitution after alpha-beta-depleted transplantation in children. TCRdb analysed the PCR reads with MiXCR anew, one entry per CDR3 protein. The sample has approximately 190,000 distinct CDR3 sequences; 5% to 7.5% are singletons. The sample was PBMCs, taken before TCRalphabeta/CD19-depleted stem cell transplant. The source of these receptors is a girl younger than two with combined immunodeficiency, due to receive a stem cell transplant. Each CDR3 is given with its conserved first and last residue. Each record gives: clone size, V gene, J gene, D gene, CDR3 protein, CDR3 DNA. D genes are given only for firm matches. Rows give clone size only sometimes, using once, few, many, or a class for an expanded clone.

many,TRBV20-1,TRBJ2-3,.,CSAGGGLADTQYF,TGCAGTGCTGGGGGGGGGCTAGCAGATACGCAGTATTTT
many,TRBV29-1,TRBJ2-1,.,CSGAGFVGSRLNEQFF,TGCAGCGGTGCAGGGTTCGTTGGCAGCCGGCTGAATGAGCAGTTCTTC
many,TRBV3-1,TRBJ2-1,TRBD2,CASSTEVRTSGGHPYNEQFF,TGTGCCAGCAGCACCGAGGTCCGGACTAGCGGGGGTCACCCCTACAATGAGCAGTTCTTC
many,TRBV9,TRBJ1-3,.,CASSAPGNTIYF,TGTGCCAGCAGCGCTCCTGGAAACACCATATATTTT
many,TRBV6-2/TRBV6-3,TRBJ2-3,TRBD2,CASSLRAGGFKDTQYF,TGTGCCAGCAGTCTTCGAGCGGGGGGATTCAAAGATACGCAGTATTTT
many,TRBV7-3,TRBJ2-7,.,CASSNGGVEQYF,TGTGCCAGCAGCAACGGAGGTGTCGAGCAGTACTTC
many,TRBV20-1,TRBJ2-1,TRBD2,CSAKETSGYNEQFF,TGCAGTGCTAAGGAGACTAGCGGTTACAATGAGCAGTTCTTC
many,TRBV9,TRBJ2-4,TRBD1,CASSVEGQGGENIQYF,TGTGCCAGCAGCGTAGAAGGACAGGGTGGGGAAAACATTCAGTACTTC
many,TRBV20-1,TRBJ1-2,.,CSAKKGVADYGYTF,TGCAGTGCCAAGAAGGGGGTCGCGGACTATGGCTACACCTTC
many,TRBV29-1,TRBJ2-7,TRBD1,CSANFRDSNSYEQYF,TGCAGCGCCAATTTCAGGGACAGCAACTCCTACGAGCAGTACTTC
many,TRBV29-1,TRBJ2-3,TRBD2,CSVEVLAGTDTQYF,TGCAGCGTTGAAGTCCTAGCGGGCACAGATACGCAGTATTTT
many,TRBV29-1,TRBJ2-2,.,CSVQGFRDTGELFF,TGCAGCGTTCAGGGCTTCCGGGACACCGGGGAGCTGTTTTTT
many,TRBV28,TRBJ2-5,.,CASSYQETQYF,TGTGCCAGCAGTTACCAAGAGACCCAGTACTTC
.,TRBV20-1,TRBJ1-4,TRBD1,CCAREGDRGHVDEKLFF,TGCTGTGCTAGAGAAGGGGACAGGGGACACGTGGATGAAAAACTGTTTTTT
many,TRBV10-3,TRBJ1-1,.,CAISDRVHRANTEAFF,TGTGCCATCAGTGATAGGGTGCACAGGGCTAACACTGAAGCTTTCTTT
.,TRBV6-5,TRBJ2-7,.,CASSYLHSYEQYF,TGTGCCAGCAGTTACCTCCACTCCTACGAGCAGTACTTC
.,TRBV6-1,TRBJ1-1,TRBD1,CASRAWDRVNTEAFF,TGTGCCAGCAGAGCTTGGGACAGGGTGAACACTGAAGCTTTCTTT
.,TRBV20-1,TRBJ2-2,TRBD2,CSARDLGEGRVGELFF,TGCAGTGCTAGAGATTTGGGGGAGGGCCGGGTCGGGGAGCTGTTTTTT
few,TRBV7-9,TRBJ1-1,TRBD1,CASSFGQGSNTEAFF,TGTGCCAGCAGCTTCGGACAGGGGTCGAACACTGAAGCTTTCTTT
many,TRBV12-3/TRBV12-4,TRBJ2-2,.,CASTPGLGDTGELFF,TGTGCCAGCACCCCGGGACTCGGTGACACCGGGGAGCTGTTTTTT
many,TRBV6-5,TRBJ2-7,.,CASSYSGSREQYF,TGTGCCAGCAGTTACTCTGGATCGAGAGAGCAGTACTTC
many,TRBV29-1,TRBJ2-3,TRBD2,CSVLWTSGGDTQYF,TGCAGCGTTCTATGGACTAGCGGTGGAGATACGCAGTATTTT
many,TRBV7-7,TRBJ2-1,TRBD1,CASSAGQGTHNEQFF,TGTGCTAGCAGCGCGGGACAGGGGACCCACAATGAGCAGTTCTTC
many,TRBV2,TRBJ2-7,.,CASSEDFTYEQYF,TGTGCCAGCAGTGAGGACTTCACCTACGAGCAGTACTTC
many,TRBV4-2,TRBJ1-1,.,CASSQAGVNTEAFF,TGTGCCAGCAGCCAAGCGGGTGTGAACACTGAAGCTTTCTTT
many,TRBV28,TRBJ2-1,TRBD1,CASSSAGTGINNEQFF,TGTGCCAGCAGTTCCGCCGGGACAGGGATTAACAATGAGCAGTTCTTC
.,TRBV30,TRBJ2-2,TRBD2,CAHRDYLTGELFF,TGTGCCCACCGGGACTACCTCACCGGGGAGCTGTTTTTT
.,TRBV5-1,TRBJ1-3,.,CASSLDRGARGNTIYF,TGCGCCAGCAGCTTGGATCGGGGGGCGCGTGGAAACACCATATATTTT
.,TRBV6-1,TRBJ1-1,.,CASSPWGANTEAFF,TGTGCCAGCAGCCCCTGGGGGGCGAACACTGAAGCTTTCTTT
.,TRBV5-1,TRBJ2-7,TRBD1,CASSTTGGGEQYF,TGCGCCAGCAGCACAACAGGGGGCGGCGAGCAGTACTTC
.,TRBV27,TRBJ1-4,.,CASSPRAFYATNEKLFF,TGTGCCAGCAGTCCTCGGGCCTTTTATGCAACTAATGAAAAACTGTTTTTT
many,TRBV29-1,TRBJ2-7,.,CSVEMRGTPTGEQYF,TGCAGCGTTGAAATGAGGGGAACTCCTACGGGAGAGCAGTACTTC
many,TRBV5-1,TRBJ2-1,.,CASSPTGTPHNEQFF,TGCGCCAGCAGTCCTACCGGGACTCCTCACAATGAGCAGTTCTTC
many,TRBV7-6,TRBJ1-1,TRBD1,CASSMTGANTEAFF,TGTGCCAGCAGCATGACAGGGGCGAACACTGAAGCTTTCTTT
many,TRBV20-1,TRBJ2-5,.,CSARTTSIFETQYF,TGCAGTGCTAGAACAACTAGCATCTTTGAGACCCAGTACTTC
many,TRBV5-6,TRBJ1-1,.,CASSFGPSLTEAFF,TGTGCCAGCAGCTTTGGGCCCTCTCTCACTGAAGCTTTCTTT
many,TRBV24-1,TRBJ2-7,.,CATSDSRRDLYEQYF,TGTGCCACCAGTGATTCCCGGAGGGATCTCTACGAGCAGTACTTC
many,TRBV28,TRBJ1-1,TRBD1,CASSLLDRGHGGTEAFF,TGTGCCAGCAGTTTGTTGGACAGGGGGCATGGAGGCACTGAAGCTTTCTTT